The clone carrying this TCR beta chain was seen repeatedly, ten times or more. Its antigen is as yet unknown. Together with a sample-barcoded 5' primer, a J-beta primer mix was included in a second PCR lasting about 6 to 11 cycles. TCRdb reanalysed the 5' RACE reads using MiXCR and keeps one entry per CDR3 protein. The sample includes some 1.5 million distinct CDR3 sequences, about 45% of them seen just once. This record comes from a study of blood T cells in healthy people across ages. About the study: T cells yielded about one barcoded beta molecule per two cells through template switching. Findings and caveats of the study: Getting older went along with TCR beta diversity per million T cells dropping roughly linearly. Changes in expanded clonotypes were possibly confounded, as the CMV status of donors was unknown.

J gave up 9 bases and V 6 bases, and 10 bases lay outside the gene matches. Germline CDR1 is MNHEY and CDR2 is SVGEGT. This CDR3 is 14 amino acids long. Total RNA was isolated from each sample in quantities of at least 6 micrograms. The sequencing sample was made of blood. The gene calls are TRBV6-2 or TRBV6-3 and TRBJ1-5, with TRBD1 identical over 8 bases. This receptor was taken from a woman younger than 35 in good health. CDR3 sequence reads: CASSETGEVVPQHF. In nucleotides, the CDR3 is TGTGCCAGCAGCGAGACAGGGGAAGTTGTGCCCCAGCATTTT.